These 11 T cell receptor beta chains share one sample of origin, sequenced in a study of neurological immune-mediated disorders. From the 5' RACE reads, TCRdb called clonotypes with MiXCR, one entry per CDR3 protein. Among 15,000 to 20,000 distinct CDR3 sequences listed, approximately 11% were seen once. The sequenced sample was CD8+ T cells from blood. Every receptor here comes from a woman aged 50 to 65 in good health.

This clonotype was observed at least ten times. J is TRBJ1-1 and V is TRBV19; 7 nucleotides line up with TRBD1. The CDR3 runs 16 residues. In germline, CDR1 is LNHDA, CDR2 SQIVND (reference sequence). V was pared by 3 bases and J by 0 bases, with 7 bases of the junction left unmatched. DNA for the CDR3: TGTGCCAGTAGTATTGTCGGCAGGGGGTTGAACACTGAAGCTTTCTTT. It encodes CASSIVGRGLNTEAFF.

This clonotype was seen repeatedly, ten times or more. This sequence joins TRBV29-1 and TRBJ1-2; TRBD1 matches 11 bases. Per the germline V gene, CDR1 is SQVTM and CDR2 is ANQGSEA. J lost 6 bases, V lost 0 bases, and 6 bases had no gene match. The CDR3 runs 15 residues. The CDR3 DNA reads TGCAGCGTTGAAGACAGGGACAGGGGGATAGATGGCTACACCTTC. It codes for CSVEDRDRGIDGYTF.

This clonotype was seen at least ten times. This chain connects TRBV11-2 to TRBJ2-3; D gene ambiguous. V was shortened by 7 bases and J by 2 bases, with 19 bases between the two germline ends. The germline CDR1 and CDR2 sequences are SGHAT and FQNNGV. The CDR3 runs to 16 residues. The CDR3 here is CASTIRPADLTDTQYF. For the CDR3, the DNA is TGTGCCAGCACCATACGGCCGGCCGATCTCACAGATACGCAGTATTTT. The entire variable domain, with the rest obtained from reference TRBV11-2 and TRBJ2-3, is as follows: EAGVAQSPRYKIIEKRQSVAFWCNPISGHATLYWYQQILGQGPKLLIQFQNNGVVDDSQLPKDRFSAERLKGVDSTLKIQPAKLEDSAVYLCASTIRPADLTDTQYFGPGTRLTVL.

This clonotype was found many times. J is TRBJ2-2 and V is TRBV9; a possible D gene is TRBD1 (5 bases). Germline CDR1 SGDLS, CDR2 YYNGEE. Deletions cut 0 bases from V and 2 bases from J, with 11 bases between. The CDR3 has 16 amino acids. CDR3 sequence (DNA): TGTGCCAGCAGCGTAGATAAGGGGCGAAACACCGGGGAGCTGTTTTTT. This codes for CASSVDKGRNTGELFF.

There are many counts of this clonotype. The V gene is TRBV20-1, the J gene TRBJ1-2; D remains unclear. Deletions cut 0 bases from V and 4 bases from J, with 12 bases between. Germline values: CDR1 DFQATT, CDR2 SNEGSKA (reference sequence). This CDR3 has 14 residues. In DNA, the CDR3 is TGCAGTGCTAGAGATTATGCCGTCGCCTATGGCTACACCTTC. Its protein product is CSARDYAVAYGYTF.

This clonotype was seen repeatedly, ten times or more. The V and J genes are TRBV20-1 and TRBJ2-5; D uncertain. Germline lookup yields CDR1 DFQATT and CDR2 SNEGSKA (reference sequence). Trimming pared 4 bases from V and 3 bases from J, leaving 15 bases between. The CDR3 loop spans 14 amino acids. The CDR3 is CSATPPFEEETQYF. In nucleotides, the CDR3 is TGCAGTGCTACCCCCCCGTTCGAGGAAGAGACCCAGTACTTC.

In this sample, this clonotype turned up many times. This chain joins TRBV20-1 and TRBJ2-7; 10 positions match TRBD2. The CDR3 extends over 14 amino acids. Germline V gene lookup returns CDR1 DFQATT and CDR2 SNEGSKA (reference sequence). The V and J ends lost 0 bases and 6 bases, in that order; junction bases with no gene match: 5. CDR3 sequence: CSAREGLAGAEQYF. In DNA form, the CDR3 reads TGCAGTGCTAGAGAAGGTCTAGCGGGAGCCGAGCAGTACTTC.

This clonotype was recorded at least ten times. For the CDR3, the DNA is TGTGCCAGCAGAGACTCAGGGGGTGGCAATGAGCAGTTCTTC. It codes for CASRDSGGGNEQFF. The chain employs TRBV7-8 and TRBJ2-1; 7 bases line up with TRBD1. The germline V gene encodes CDR1 SGHVS and CDR2 FQNEAQ. V was clipped by 6 bases and J by 6 bases; unmatched bases: 8. The CDR3 consists of 14 residues.

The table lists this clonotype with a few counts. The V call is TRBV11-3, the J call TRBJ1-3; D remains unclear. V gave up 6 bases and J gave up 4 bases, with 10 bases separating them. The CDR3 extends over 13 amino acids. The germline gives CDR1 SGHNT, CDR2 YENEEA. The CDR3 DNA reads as TGTGCCAGCAGTAGTCGTCGCGGAAACACCATATATTTT. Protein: CASSSRRGNTIYF. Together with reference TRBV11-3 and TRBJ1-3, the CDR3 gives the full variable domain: EAGVVQSPRYKIIEKKQPVAFWCNPISGHNTLYWYLQNLGQGPELLIRYENEEAVDDSQLPKDRFSAERLKGVDSTLKIQPAELGDSAVYLCASSSRRGNTIYFGEGSWLTVV.

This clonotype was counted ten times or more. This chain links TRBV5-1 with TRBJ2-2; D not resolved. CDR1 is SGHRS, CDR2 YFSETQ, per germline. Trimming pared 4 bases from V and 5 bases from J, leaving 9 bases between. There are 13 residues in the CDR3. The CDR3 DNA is TGCGCCAGCAGCCCGAAATGGACCGGGGAGCTGTTTTTT. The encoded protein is CASSPKWTGELFF.

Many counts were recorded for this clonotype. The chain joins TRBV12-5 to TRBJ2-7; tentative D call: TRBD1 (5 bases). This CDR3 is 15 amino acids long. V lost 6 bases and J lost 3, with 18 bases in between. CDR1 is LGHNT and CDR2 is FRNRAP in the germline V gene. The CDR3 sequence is CASGPIRGHNYEQYF. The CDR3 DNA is TGTGCTAGTGGCCCGATAAGGGGCCATAACTACGAGCAGTACTTC.